These 2 T cell receptor beta chains were sequenced from one sample in a study of PD-1 blockade in mismatch repair-deficient tumors. Clones were sequenced by immunoSEQ multiplex PCR, and TCRdb holds only the in-frame ones, with some missing. The table has 30,000 to 45,000 clones, over 80% seen once; the top ten hold 1.1%. Sequences were derived from PBMCs, sampled approximately 9 months after starting pembrolizumab. The receptors were sampled from an adult with mismatch repair-deficient cancer.

The J gene is TRBJ2-7, the V gene TRBV9; TRBD2 agrees at 8 bases. The germline gives CDR1 SGDLS, CDR2 YYNGEE. V trimming: 0 bases; J trimming: 6 bases; junction bases outside the gene matches: 2. The CDR3 loop spans 13 amino acids. CDR3 region: CASSVGLAGEQYF. The CDR3 coding sequence is TGTGCCAGCAGCGTAGGTCTAGCGGGCGAGCAGTACTTC.

This chain's CDR3 is CASSRWTSESVEQYF. For the CDR3, the DNA is TGTGCCAGCAGCCGCTGGACTAGCGAATCGGTCGAGCAGTACTTC. The chain carries TRBV28 and TRBJ2-7, with 9 bases aligning to TRBD2. The germline V gene has CDR1 MDHEN and CDR2 SYDVKM. V was pared by 6 bases and J by 6 bases, with 12 bases of the junction left unmatched. This CDR3 is 15 amino acids long. The whole variable domain, filled in from reference TRBV28 and TRBJ2-7, reads DVKVTQSSRYLVKRTGEKVFLECVQDMDHENMFWYRQDPGLGLRLIYFSYDVKMKEKGDIPEGYSVSREKKERFSLILESASTNQTSMYLCASSRWTSESVEQYFGPGTRLTVT.